A single TCR beta chain is shown here with its context. The data originate from a study of T cell responses to AZD1222 COVID-19 vaccine. The trim removed 4 bases at V and 6 bases at J, leaving 3 bases unmatched. This CDR3 region has 12 residues. Germline CDR1 SGHTS, CDR2 YDEGEE. Sequencing used immunoSEQ multiplex PCR; TCRdb keeps in-frame clones, though not all of them. The sample shows 100,000 to 110,000 clones, 85% to 95% of them seen only once. This specimen consisted of peripheral blood, obtained on day 0 of AZD1222 vaccination. The TCR originated in an adult in good health. The chain links TRBV5-8 to TRBJ2-7; 8 positions match TRBD1. The CDR3 DNA follows: TGTGCCAGCAGCCACAGGGGGAGCGAGCAGTACTTC. Amino acids: CASSHRGSEQYF.